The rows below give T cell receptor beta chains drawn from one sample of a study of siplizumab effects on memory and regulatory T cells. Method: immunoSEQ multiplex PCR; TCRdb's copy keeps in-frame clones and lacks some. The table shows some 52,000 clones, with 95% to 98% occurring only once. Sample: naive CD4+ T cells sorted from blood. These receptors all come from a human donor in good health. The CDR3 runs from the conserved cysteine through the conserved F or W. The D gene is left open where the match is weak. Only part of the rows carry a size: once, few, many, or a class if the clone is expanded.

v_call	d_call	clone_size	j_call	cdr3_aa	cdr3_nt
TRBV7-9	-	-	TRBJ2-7	CASSLAGTLTSYEQYF	TGTGCCAGCAGCTTAGCGGGTACCCTGACATCCTACGAGCAGTACTTC
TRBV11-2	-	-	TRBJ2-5	CASSLRETQYF	TGTGCCAGCAGCTTACGAGAGACCCAGTACTTC
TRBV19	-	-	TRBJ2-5	CASSKGETQYF	TGTGCCAGTAGTAAGGGAGAGACCCAGTACTTC
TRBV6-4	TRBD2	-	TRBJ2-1	CASSESAGVEQFF	TGTGCCAGCAGTGAATCAGCGGGAGTTGAGCAGTTCTTC
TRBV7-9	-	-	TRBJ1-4	CASSLGQSNEKLFF	TGTGCCAGCAGCTTAGGACAGAGCAATGAAAAACTGTTTTTT
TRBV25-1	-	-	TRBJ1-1	CASSVKGNTEAFF	TGTGCCAGCAGTGTTAAAGGGAACACTGAAGCTTTCTTT
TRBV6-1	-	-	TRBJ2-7	CASRVGPGADYEQYF	TGTGCCAGCAGGGTGGGCCCGGGGGCAGACTACGAGCAGTACTTC
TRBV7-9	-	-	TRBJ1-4	CASSLTDNNEKLFF	TGTGCCAGCAGCCTGACAGATAATAATGAAAAACTGTTTTTT
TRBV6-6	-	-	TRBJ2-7	CASSWSTYEQYF	TGTGCCAGCTCGTGGTCTACCTACGAGCAGTACTTC
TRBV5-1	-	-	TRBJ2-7	CASSLGLYEQYF	TGCGCCAGCAGCTTGGGGCTCTACGAGCAGTACTTC
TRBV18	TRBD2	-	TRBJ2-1	CASSPPFSGTYNEQFF	TGTGCCAGCTCACCACCGTTCAGCGGGACCTACAATGAGCAGTTCTTC
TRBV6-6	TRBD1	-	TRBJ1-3	CASSPGQLTGNTIYF	TGTGCCAGCAGTCCGGGACAGCTTACTGGAAACACCATATATTTT
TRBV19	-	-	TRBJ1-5	CASSIGNQPQHF	TGTGCCAGTAGTATAGGTAATCAGCCCCAGCATTTT
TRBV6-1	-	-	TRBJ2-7	CASRNSYEQYF	TGTGCCAGCAGAAACTCCTACGAGCAGTACTTC
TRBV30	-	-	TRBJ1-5	CAWSVDSNQPQHF	TGTGCCTGGAGTGTCGATAGCAATCAGCCCCAGCATTTT
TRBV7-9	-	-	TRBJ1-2	CASSPGRPLGYGYTF	TGTGCCAGCAGCCCTGGTCGGCCCCTTGGTTATGGCTACACCTTC
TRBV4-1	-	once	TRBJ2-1	CASSQDRRAMSYNEQFF	TGCGCCAGCAGCCAAGATCGTCGGGCCATGTCCTACAATGAGCAGTTCTTC
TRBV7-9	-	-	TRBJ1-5	CASSTGSGTPTTEPQHF	TGTGCCAGCAGCACAGGATCCGGGACTCCAACGACGGAGCCCCAGCATTTT
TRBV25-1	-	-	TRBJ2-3	CASSLPGARQYF	TGTGCCAGCAGCTTGCCGGGGGCCAGGCAGTATTTT
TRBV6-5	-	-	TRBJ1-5	CASSYQGSNQPQHF	TGTGCCAGCAGTTATCAGGGTTCGAATCAGCCCCAGCATTTT
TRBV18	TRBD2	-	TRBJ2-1	CASSPLRIELAGNYSYNEQFF	TGTGCCAGCTCACCGTTGAGGATAGAGCTAGCGGGAAATTACTCCTACAATGAGCAGTTCTTC
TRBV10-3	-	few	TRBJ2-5	CAISGRGEETQYF	TGTGCCATCAGTGGCAGGGGCGAAGAGACCCAGTACTTC
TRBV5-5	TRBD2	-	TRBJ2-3	CASSLAVLWTSGTSTDTQYF	TGTGCCAGCAGCTTGGCCGTGCTTTGGACTAGCGGTACTAGCACAGATACGCAGTATTTT
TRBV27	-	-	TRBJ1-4	CASSLTVGGEKLFF	TGTGCCAGCAGTTTGACAGTAGGGGGTGAAAAACTGTTTTTT
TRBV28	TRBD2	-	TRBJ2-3	CASSSPGLVRTDTQYF	TGTGCCAGCAGTTCCCCGGGACTAGTGAGAACAGATACGCAGTATTTT
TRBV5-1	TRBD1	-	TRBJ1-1	CASSLTGGAGNTEAFF	TGCGCCAGCAGCTTAACAGGGGGCGCGGGGAACACTGAAGCTTTCTTT
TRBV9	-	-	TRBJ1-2	CASSVDWNYGYTF	TGTGCCAGCAGCGTAGACTGGAACTATGGCTACACCTTC
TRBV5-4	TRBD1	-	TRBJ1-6	CASRRQGLGSYNSPLHF	TGTGCCAGCAGACGACAGGGCCTGGGGTCCTATAATTCACCCCTCCACTTT
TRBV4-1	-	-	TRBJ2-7	CASSLPITGTLSYEQYF	TGCGCCAGCAGCCTCCCGATCACCGGGACGCTATCCTACGAGCAGTACTTC
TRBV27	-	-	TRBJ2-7	CASSPDWPSYEQYF	TGTGCCAGCAGTCCTGACTGGCCCTCCTACGAGCAGTACTTC
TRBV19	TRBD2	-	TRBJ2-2	CASRRTSDYTGELFF	TGTGCCAGTCGTAGGACTAGCGATTACACCGGGGAGCTGTTTTTT
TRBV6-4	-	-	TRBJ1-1	CASTGTEAFF	TGTGCCAGCACCGGGACCGAAGCTTTCTTT
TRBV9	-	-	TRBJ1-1	CASSAEPSKNTEAFF	TGTGCCAGCAGCGCCGAGCCCAGTAAGAACACTGAAGCTTTCTTT
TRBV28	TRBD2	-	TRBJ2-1	CASSVAGGLHNEQFF	TGTGCCAGCAGTGTAGCGGGAGGGCTTCACAATGAGCAGTTCTTC
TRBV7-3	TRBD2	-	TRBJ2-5	CASSFTSGRAETQYF	TGTGCCAGCAGCTTTACTAGCGGGAGGGCGGAGACCCAGTACTTC
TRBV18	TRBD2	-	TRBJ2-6	CASSPPTSVAGANVLTF	TGTGCCAGCTCACCCCCGACTAGCGTAGCTGGGGCCAACGTCCTGACTTTC
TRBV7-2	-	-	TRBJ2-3	CASSLDRPHRSDTQYF	TGTGCCAGCAGCTTAGATAGACCGCATCGCTCAGATACGCAGTATTTT
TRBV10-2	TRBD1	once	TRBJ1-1	CASSWDRANTEAFF	TGCGCCAGCAGTTGGGACAGAGCGAACACTGAAGCTTTCTTT
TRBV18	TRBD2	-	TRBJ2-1	CASSPSRGAYNEQFF	TGTGCCAGCTCACCCTCGCGGGGGGCCTACAATGAGCAGTTCTTC
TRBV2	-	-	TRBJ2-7	CASSERAVSLYEQYF	TGTGCCAGCAGTGAAAGGGCGGTCAGCCTCTACGAGCAGTACTTC
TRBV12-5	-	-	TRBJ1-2	CASGTREGYGYTF	TGTGCTAGTGGGACACGGGAAGGCTATGGCTACACCTTC
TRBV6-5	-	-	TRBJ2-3	CASSYRGDVSTDTQYF	TGTGCCAGCAGTTACAGGGGGGACGTGAGCACAGATACGCAGTATTTT
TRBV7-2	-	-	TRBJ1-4	CASSFSSNEKLFF	TGTGCCAGCAGCTTCTCCAGTAATGAAAAACTGTTTTTT
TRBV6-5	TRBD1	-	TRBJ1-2	CASTRGGGNGYTF	TGTGCCAGCACGCGGGGAGGGGGCAATGGCTACACCTTC
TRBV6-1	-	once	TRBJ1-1	CASSEAGIRTEAFF	TGTGCCAGCAGTGAAGCAGGGATCCGGACTGAAGCTTTCTTT
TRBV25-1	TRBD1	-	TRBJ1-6	CASGGQDNSPLHF	TGTGCCAGCGGGGGACAGGATAATTCACCCCTCCACTTT
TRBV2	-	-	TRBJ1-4	CASTGPGPANEKLFF	TGTGCCAGCACCGGACCGGGACCAGCAAATGAAAAACTGTTTTTT
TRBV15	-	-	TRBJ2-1	CATSRDLGGFSYNEQFF	TGTGCCACCAGCAGAGATTTAGGGGGTTTTTCCTACAATGAGCAGTTCTTC
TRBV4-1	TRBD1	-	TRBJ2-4	CASSQGRPGGRAKNIQYF	TGCGCCAGCAGCCAAGGCAGGCCAGGGGGCAGGGCCAAAAACATTCAGTACTTC
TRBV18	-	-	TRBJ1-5	CASSPIQLSNQPQHF	TGTGCCAGCTCACCAATTCAGTTAAGCAATCAGCCCCAGCATTTT
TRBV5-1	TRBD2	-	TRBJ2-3	CASSKAGTSGATDTQYF	TGCGCCAGCAGCAAGGCCGGGACTAGCGGGGCCACAGATACGCAGTATTTT
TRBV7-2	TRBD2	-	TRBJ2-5	CASSPRRGRRGQETQYF	TGTGCCAGCAGCCCTAGAAGGGGCAGGCGGGGGCAAGAGACCCAGTACTTC
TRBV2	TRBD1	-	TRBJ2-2	CASISLDRAFRNTGELFF	TGTGCCAGCATCTCACTTGACAGGGCCTTTCGAAACACCGGGGAGCTGTTTTTT
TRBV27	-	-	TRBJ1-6	CASSNIGSPLHF	TGTGCCAGCAGTAACATCGGTTCACCCCTCCACTTT
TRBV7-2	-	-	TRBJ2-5	CASSLSNYLWETQYF	TGTGCCAGCAGCTTATCCAATTACCTGTGGGAGACCCAGTACTTC
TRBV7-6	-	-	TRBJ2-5	CASSLQLEGETQYF	TGTGCCAGCAGCCTACAACTAGAAGGAGAGACCCAGTACTTC
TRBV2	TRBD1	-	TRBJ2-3	CASKWTGGTDTQYF	TGTGCCAGCAAGTGGACAGGGGGCACAGATACGCAGTATTTT
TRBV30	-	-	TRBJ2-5	CAWNRQSAETQYF	TGTGCCTGGAATCGACAGTCGGCGGAGACCCAGTACTTC